This T cell receptor (beta chain) was documented in a study of blood T cell repertoires in COVID-19 (dated by TCRdb to 2020 to 2022). General notes on the study: Samples from collaborators originated in the United States, Italy and Spain and spanned both the acute and convalescent phases of COVID-19. The prospective study material was composed of cDNA or gDNA derived from T cells, B-cell-depleted T cells, or PBMCs. Subjects who had been exposed to COVID-19, were actively infected with it, or had recovered from it provided the deeply sampled blood TCRbeta repertoires that made up the dataset. A freely available public database, intended as a resource for researchers studying the immune response to SARS-CoV-2, is where the repertoires were released. The samples were drawn from the first 160 participants of the ongoing ImmuneRACE study and from about 1,200 subjects provided by 6 global collaborators. The sample metadata nearly always contained a de-identified subject ID, COVID-19 status, age in years and sex. Where HLA class I and class II types were available, the types were taken from metadata supplied by the sample provider, not from assay-based typing. Broader findings and caveats from the paper: How much clinical and demographic metadata was included differed by source and by participant, and the metadata was provided uncurated.

The immunoSEQ Assay, a bias-controlled multiplex PCR, was used to amplify TCRbeta CDR3 regions from genomic DNA. Turning to the authors' computational methods: The number of nucleated cells in each sample was estimated by amplification of reference gene primers within the assay. To quantify the absolute abundance of each unique TCRbeta CDR3 rearrangement, sequence reads were collapsed and filtered. For each sample, productive Simpson clonality was calculated by taking the square root of Simpson's diversity index across productive rearrangements. TCRdb obtained this table from immuneACCESS and retained in-frame rearrangements with V and J assigned. These tables miss some clones; where compared with another copy, unresolved V genes account for less than half of the shortfall, and the remainder is unexplained. D and trimming come from the DNA, and the V and J calls and clone size come from that table. Within this sample are about 32,000 clones, with 85% to 90% of them counted one time only. The top ten constitute about 4.9% of the sample.

CDR1 LGHNT and CDR2 FRNRAP are derived from the germline V gene. The V end loses 6 bases and the J end loses 11 bases, and a stretch of 22 bases separates them. Taken from cysteine to phenylalanine, the CDR3 has 14 residues. Of all the DNA, just the CDR3 is kept, 42 bases in frame from base 1. Collaborating institutions collected whole blood in K2EDTA tubes following their own protocols. For TCRbeta analysis, collaborator samples were shipped as frozen whole blood, as isolated PBMCs, or as DNA extracted from either sample type. For this clone: The clone's antigen remains unknown. No qualities accompany the bases; no much larger clone lies one base away.

This TCR was sampled from an older woman with active COVID-19. Sequenced input: peripheral blood. The chain is made from TRBV12-5 and TRBJ2-5; the D region possibly corresponds to TRBD2 (6 bases align). The nucleotides read TGTGCTAGTGGGGCGGGACCACTTGGTGATGCTCAGTACTTC. Protein translation: CASGAGPLGDAQYF.